These 16 T cell receptor beta chains were sequenced from one sample in a study of blood T cell repertoires in COVID-19. The protocol was immunoSEQ multiplex PCR, while the TCRdb copy is restricted to in-frame clones and leaves out a portion. Of about 23,000 clones listed, 85% to 90% are singletons. Sequenced input: peripheral blood. Every receptor here comes from a woman of 80 years or more with acute or convalescent COVID-19.

The chain joins TRBV5-6 to TRBJ2-4; TRBD2 is a possible D gene (6 bases). V was trimmed by 1 base and J by 1 base, leaving 15 bases between them. Germline CDR1 is SGHDT and CDR2 is YYEEEE. CDR3 length: 17 residues. CDR3 nucleotides: TGTGCCAGCAGCTTGTTGGACGGGAGTATCGCCAAAAACATTCAGTACTTC. The encoded protein is CASSLLDGSIAKNIQYF.

The chain employs TRBV4-3 and TRBJ1-4; D unresolved. CDR3 length: 14 amino acids. The germline CDR1 and CDR2 sequences are LGHNA and YSLEER. V dropped 0 bases and J dropped 7 bases, with 9 bases sitting between them. The CDR3 bases are TGCGCCAGCAGCCAAGACACAGAGGGTGAAAAACTGTTTTTT. Translated, it gives CASSQDTEGEKLFF.

CDR3 protein: CASSYRVQSYEQYF. Written as DNA, the CDR3 is TGCGCCAGCAGCTACCGGGTCCAGTCCTACGAGCAGTACTTC. This chain uses TRBV5-1 with TRBJ2-7; D gene unclear. This CDR3 has 14 residues. In germline, CDR1 is SGHRS, CDR2 YFSETQ. V lost 3 bases and J 1 base, leaving 11 bases between the germline ends. The full variable domain, completed using reference TRBV5-1 and TRBJ2-7, is KAGVTQTPRYLIKTRGQQVTLSCSPISGHRSVSWYQQTPGQGLQFLFEYFSETQRNKGNFPGRFSGRQFSNSRSEMNVSTLELGDSALYLCASSYRVQSYEQYFGPGTRLTVT.

This chain links TRBV10-3 with TRBJ1-6; 10 positions match TRBD1. V lost 0 bases, J lost 5 bases, and 4 bases stayed unmatched. The V gene's germline CDR1 is ENHRY and CDR2 SYGVKD. The CDR3 totals 17 residues. This chain's CDR3 is CAISESLGTGDNSPLHF. In nucleotides, the CDR3 is TGTGCCATCAGTGAGTCCCTCGGGACAGGGGATAATTCACCCCTCCACTTT.

CDR3 DNA: TGTGCCAGCAGCCCGCCAGGGGTTGGAAACTCTGGAAACACCATATATTTT. Translating it yields CASSPPGVGNSGNTIYF. The chain combines TRBV7-9 with TRBJ1-3, with D tentatively TRBD1 (6 bases). The CDR3 has 17 residues. Germline CDR1 and CDR2: SEHNR and FQNEAQ (reference sequence). Trimming left V 5 bases short and J 0 bases short, with 17 bases between.

The rearrangement joins TRBV18 to TRBJ2-1; 7 bases are a match to TRBD2. V shed 3 bases and J 7 bases; nucleotides not matched to a gene: 9. The CDR3 sequence is 15 residues long. CDR1 is KGHSH and CDR2 is LQKENI in the germline V gene. CDR3 loop: CASSPPGTTLNEQFF. The CDR3 DNA is TGTGCCAGCTCACCTCCCGGGACTACTCTTAATGAGCAGTTCTTC.

The gene calls are TRBV7-9 and TRBJ2-7; D not resolved. V dropped 5 bases and J dropped 6 bases, with 14 bases sitting between them. CDR1 is SEHNR and CDR2 is FQNEAQ in the germline V gene (reference sequence). This CDR3 has 13 residues. The CDR3 DNA sequence: TGTGCCAGCAGCCCAAGCCTGACTGGCGAGCAGTACTTC. It encodes CASSPSLTGEQYF.

This chain links TRBV19 with TRBJ1-1; TRBD1 agrees at 8 bases. Trimming removed 11 bases from V and 1 base from J; junction bases left unmatched: 6. This CDR3 spans 13 amino acids. Germline V gene data show CDR1 as LNHDA and CDR2 as SQIVND (reference sequence). The CDR3 coding sequence is TGTGCCGGTCGGACAGGGCCGAACACTGAAGCTTTCTTT. Its translation is CAGRTGPNTEAFF.

V and J are TRBV5-4 and TRBJ1-1; TRBD1 matches at 7 bases. Germline V gene lookup returns CDR1 SGHNT and CDR2 YYREEE (reference sequence). This CDR3 is 14 amino acids long. J lost 4 bases, V lost 4 bases, and 7 bases had no gene match. CDR3 coding DNA: TGTGCCAGCAGCCCCAGACAGGGTGGCACTGAAGCTTTCTTT. Translation gives CASSPRQGGTEAFF.

This chain connects TRBV30 to TRBJ1-2; D unclear. The CDR3 runs 12 residues. Germline V lookup: CDR1 GTSNPN, CDR2 SVGIG (reference sequence). The V gene lost 3 bases and the J gene lost 8 bases, with 13 bases spanning the gap. The CDR3 nucleotides read TGTGCCTGGAGCGGGTCCTTCGGAGGCTACACCTTC. Protein product: CAWSGSFGGYTF.

This clone showed up just once. The chain couples TRBV19 to TRBJ2-5, with D perhaps TRBD1 (5 bases). Germline assignment: CDR1 LNHDA and CDR2 SQIVND (reference sequence). This CDR3 region has 15 residues. V dropped 5 bases and J dropped 2 bases, with 15 bases sitting between them. The CDR3 DNA follows: TGTGCCAGTAGTGACAACCCAGGGTTACAAGAGACCCAGTACTTC. This sequence encodes CASSDNPGLQETQYF.

This clone was found once. The chain uses TRBV21-1 and TRBJ2-5; TRBD1 was called by the table and not checked on the DNA. TRBV21-1 is a listed pseudogene. The CDR3 has 17 residues. The CDR3: CASSSPRTPKVQETQYF. CDR3 DNA sequence: TGTGCCAGCAGCTCACCGAGGACACCCAAAGTCCAAGAGACCCAGTACTTC.

V and J are TRBV9 and TRBJ1-1, with D uncertain. Germline V gives CDR1 SGDLS, CDR2 YYNGEE. Trimming cost V 2 bases and J 1 base, with 6 bases left between them. CDR3 length: 13 amino acids. CDR3 nucleotides: TGTGCCAGCAGCGTCCTAGGGAACACTGAAGCTTTCTTT. It encodes CASSVLGNTEAFF.

This chain joins TRBV19 and TRBJ1-1, with D unclear. Germline V gene data show CDR1 as LNHDA and CDR2 as SQIVND (reference sequence). The V gene lost 4 bases and the J gene lost 1 base, with 7 bases spanning the gap. The CDR3 runs to 13 residues. The CDR3 is CASSTQRNTEAFF. The CDR3 DNA is TGTGCCAGTAGTACACAGAGGAACACTGAAGCTTTCTTT.

The chain employs TRBV6-5 and TRBJ2-7, with 10 nucleotides matching TRBD1. With V trimmed by 4 bases and J by 5 bases, 8 bases remained unmatched. CDR1 MNHEY and CDR2 SVGAGI come from the germline V gene. The CDR3 totals 15 residues. The CDR3 is CASSSPGQGRNEQYF. In DNA form, the CDR3 reads TGTGCCAGCAGTTCACCGGGACAGGGGAGGAACGAGCAGTACTTC.

The chain combines TRBV7-2 with TRBJ2-1; the match to TRBD1 covers 8 bases. The germline V gene encodes CDR1 SGHTA and CDR2 FQGNSA. Germline trimming cut 5 bases from V and 12 bases from J; bases unmatched to any gene: 15. This CDR3 is 15 amino acids long. Written as DNA, the CDR3 is TGTGCCAGCAGCCGCCATGGGGACAGGAGTTTTGGGCAGTTCTTC. It is translated as CASSRHGDRSFGQFF.